This entry lists 20 T cell receptor beta chains sequenced from one sample in a study of blood T cells in healthy people across ages. A sample-barcoded 5' primer and a J-beta primer mix were used in a second PCR of about 7 to 12 cycles. TCRdb reanalysed the 5' RACE reads using MiXCR and keeps one entry per CDR3 protein. The data show about 1.5 million distinct CDR3 sequences, 42% seen once. Sample: blood. These receptors were obtained from a woman aged 18-30 years in good health.

In this sample, this clonotype turned up a few times. This sequence joins TRBV5-1 and TRBJ1-1, with a possible D match to TRBD1 (5 bases). This CDR3 spans 15 amino acids. The germline V and J ends were trimmed by 1 base and 5 bases, with 15 bases remaining between them. CDR1 SGHRS and CDR2 YFSETQ come from the germline V gene. As DNA, the CDR3 is TGCGCCAGCAGCTTGTTTGGCAGGGTTGAAACTGAAGCTTTCTTT. Amino acids: CASSLFGRVETEAFF. Full variable domain (remainder filled in from reference TRBV5-1 and TRBJ1-1): KAGVTQTPRYLIKTRGQQVTLSCSPISGHRSVSWYQQTPGQGLQFLFEYFSETQRNKGNFPGRFSGRQFSNSRSEMNVSTLELGDSALYLCASSLFGRVETEAFFGQGTRLTVV.

This clonotype has more than one count but fewer than ten. A much larger clone sits a single nucleotide away, making a read error possible. The CDR3 is CASSYTSGGSYEQYF. DNA for the CDR3: TGTGCCAGCAGTTACACTAGCGGGGGCTCCTACGAGCAGTACTTC. V gene TRBV6-5 combines with J gene TRBJ2-7; 11 positions agree with TRBD2. Trimming removed 2 bases from V and 0 bases from J; junction bases left unmatched: 0. Germline V gene lookup returns CDR1 MNHEY and CDR2 SVGAGI. This CDR3 is 15 amino acids long.

V gene TRBV20-1 combines with J gene TRBJ1-2; no clear D. Trimming cost V 5 bases and J 3 bases, with 16 bases left between them. CDR1 and CDR2 from the germline V gene are DFQATT and SNEGSKA (reference sequence). The CDR3 is 14 residues long. The CDR3 spells CSAVPTSSDYGYTF. CDR3 bases: TGCAGTGCTGTTCCAACTTCCAGTGACTATGGCTACACCTTC.

The V gene is TRBV6-5, the J gene TRBJ1-1, with D tentatively TRBD1 (6 bases). The germline V gene has CDR1 MNHEY and CDR2 SVGAGI. V was pared by 7 bases and J by 4 bases, with 16 bases between. This CDR3 region has 14 residues. Written as DNA, the CDR3 is TGTGCCAGCACCCTAGCGGCCAGGGGCACTGAAGCTTTCTTT. This encodes CASTLAARGTEAFF.

This clonotype was detected a few times. The V call is TRBV11-2, the J call TRBJ1-1; D is ambiguous. The germline V gene has CDR1 SGHAT and CDR2 FQNNGV. V lost 2 bases, J lost 8 bases, and 6 bases lay in between. This CDR3 is built from 11 residues. Written as DNA, the CDR3 is TGTGCCAGCAGCTTACTCAGGGAAGCTTTCTTT. Its protein product is CASSLLREAFF.

The CDR3, as DNA: TGCAGTGCCGATAACAGGAGAGCCAAAAACATTCAGTACTTC. This encodes CSADNRRAKNIQYF. V and J are TRBV20-1 and TRBJ2-4; D possibly corresponds to TRBD1 (5 bases). The CDR3 loop spans 14 amino acids. CDR1 is DFQATT and CDR2 is SNEGSKA in the germline V gene (reference sequence). Trimming left V 6 bases short and J 0 bases short, with 12 bases between.

The chain couples TRBV10-3 to TRBJ2-7; possible D gene TRBD2, 5 bases. In germline, CDR1 is ENHRY, CDR2 SYGVKD. CDR3 length equals 12 residues. Trimming took 8 bases from V and 2 from J, leaving 10 bases between them. In nucleotides, the CDR3 is TGTGCCATCGGGAGCGTAACCTACGAGCAGTACTTC. This gives the protein CAIGSVTYEQYF.

This clonotype turned up a few times. A read error may account for a junction end that differs from germline. The CDR3 region is CSALRDGNGEQFF. CDR3 coding DNA: TGTAGTGCGCTGCGGGACGGAAATGGTGAGCAGTTCTTC. The chain joins TRBV20-1 to TRBJ2-1; possible D gene TRBD2, 6 bases. Germline lookup yields CDR1 DFQATT and CDR2 SNEGSKA (reference sequence). CDR3 length: 13 amino acids.

The chain is built from TRBV4-1 and TRBJ2-3; 7 bases are a match to TRBD2. The trim removed 4 bases at V and 6 bases at J, leaving 16 bases unmatched. The CDR3 extends over 17 amino acids. The germline V gene has CDR1 MGHRA and CDR2 YSYEKL. CDR3: CASSPTEWREPRDTQYF. The CDR3 DNA is TGCGCCAGCAGCCCTACGGAGTGGCGGGAGCCAAGGGATACGCAGTATTTT.

This clonotype is medium-sized by share. Since a much larger clone is just one base distant, this may be a read error. The chain carries TRBV12-3 or TRBV12-4 and TRBJ2-1, with D possibly being TRBD2 (5 bases). This CDR3 is 14 amino acids long. Trimming stripped 5 bases from V and 2 bases from J, with 10 bases between. DNA for the CDR3: TGTGCCAGCAGTGTAACTAGTCCCTACAATGAGCAGTTCTTC. Its protein product is CASSVTSPYNEQFF.

CDR3 nucleotides: TGTGCCAGCAGCCAAGGCAGGGGGGGAGGGGATACGCAGTATTTT. Translated, it gives CASSQGRGGGDTQYF. The J gene is TRBJ2-3, the V gene TRBV4-2; tentatively, D is TRBD1 or TRBD2 (7 bases each). The CDR3 extends over 15 amino acids. Germline CDR1 reads LGHNA; CDR2 reads YNFKEQ. V lost 1 base and J lost 6, with 14 bases in between.

The chain links TRBV6-6 to TRBJ1-1; D is possibly TRBD1 (5 bases). This CDR3 comprises 16 residues. Trimming removed 5 bases at V and 0 bases at J, with 16 bases between. CDR1 MNHNY and CDR2 SVGAGI come from the germline V gene (reference sequence). CDR3 protein: CASSGGGADLNTEAFF. CDR3 in DNA: TGTGCCAGCAGTGGAGGAGGGGCAGATTTGAACACTGAAGCTTTCTTT.

The chain recombines TRBV2 with TRBJ2-1; a possible D gene is TRBD1 (5 bases). Germline lookup yields CDR1 SNHLY and CDR2 FYNNEI. The V end lost 0 bases, the J end lost 6 bases, and 15 bases lay between the germline ends. The CDR3 length is 16 residues. The CDR3 DNA reads TGTGCCAGCAGTGAAGCGCTTGGCCACCAGGGCAATGAGCAGTTCTTC. It yields the protein CASSEALGHQGNEQFF.

The rearrangement uses TRBV7-9 and TRBJ1-2; 9 bases fit TRBD1. This CDR3 spans 15 amino acids. V gave up 0 bases and J gave up 6 bases; unmatched junction bases: 5. Per germline, CDR1 SEHNR and CDR2 FQNEAQ (reference sequence). The CDR3 DNA reads as TGTGCCAGCAGCTTAGCGGGGACAGGGACGAATGGCTACACCTTC. Protein product: CASSLAGTGTNGYTF.

This rearrangement joins TRBV9 to TRBJ2-1; D may be TRBD1 (6 bases). The germline CDR1 and CDR2 sequences are SGDLS and YYNGEE. This CDR3 is 15 amino acids long. Trimming shortened V by 4 bases and J by 4 bases, and 15 bases separated the two germline ends. The CDR3, as DNA: TGTGCCAGCAGCCAATCCGGGACACCTTACAATGAGCAGTTCTTC. Amino acids: CASSQSGTPYNEQFF.

The CDR3 sequence: CASSLLGTGSPHDEQYF. CDR3 DNA: TGTGCCAGCAGCTTACTCGGGACAGGGTCCCCCCACGATGAGCAGTACTTC. The chain is built from TRBV7-9 and TRBJ2-7; 9 positions match TRBD1. The junction had 15 bases not matched to a gene; V was cut back by 2 bases and J by 7 bases. CDR1 is SEHNR, CDR2 FQNEAQ, per germline (reference sequence). The CDR3 spans 17 residues.

The chain carries TRBV20-1 and TRBJ2-2; maybe TRBD2 (6 bases). Germline V gene sequence: CDR1 DFQATT, CDR2 SNEGSKA (reference sequence). The V end was cut by 2 bases, the J end by 3 bases, with 16 bases between. This CDR3 has 16 residues. In DNA form, the CDR3 reads TGCAGTGCTAGACCTACCGGGACTTCGTACACCGGGGAGCTGTTTTTT. Its protein is CSARPTGTSYTGELFF.

V is TRBV2 and J is TRBJ2-6; 10 positions agree with TRBD1. Germline-derived CDR1 and CDR2 are SNHLY and FYNNEI. The V segment lost 4 bases and the J segment 0 bases; nucleotides outside the gene matches: 6. CDR3 length: 18 amino acids. CDR3 region: CASSALGQGSSGANVLTF. The CDR3 DNA reads as TGTGCCAGCAGTGCCCTGGGACAGGGGAGCTCTGGGGCCAACGTCCTGACTTTC.

Note on this clonotype: The junction differs from germline at one of its ends, possibly a read error. The CDR3 sequence is CASSEGPDDEQFF. CDR3 coding DNA: TGTGCCAGCAGCGAAGGACCTGACGATGAGCAGTTCTTC. The rearrangement joins TRBV2 to TRBJ2-1; no firm D call. CDR1 and CDR2 (germline): SNHLY, FYNNEI. The CDR3 runs 13 residues.

This clonotype was recorded once. CDR3: CASSFGTGRNEQFF. CDR3 bases: TGTGCCAGCAGCTTCGGGACAGGGAGAAATGAGCAGTTCTTC. The chain links TRBV7-7 to TRBJ2-1; 9 bases line up with TRBD1. The CDR3 covers 14 residues. Germline CDR1 SSHAT, CDR2 FNYEAQ (reference sequence). The junction had 4 bases not matched to a gene; V was cut back by 3 bases and J by 7 bases.